Listed below are T cell receptor beta chains from one sample, sequenced in a study of human T cells and chemical hapten exposure. TCRdb processed the RACE reads anew with MiXCR; each CDR3 protein has one entry. The sample comprises about 340,000 distinct CDR3 sequences, about 7% of which are singletons, and 8% to 9% rests with the top ten. Source: whole blood, taken in connection with sensitization to the hapten diphenylcyclopropenone (DPC). The receptors were gathered from a woman between 18 and 29 years old with alopecia areata. Some clones in this sample may be carry-over from other donors' samples. CDR3s include the opening cysteine and the closing phenylalanine or tryptophan.

cdr3_length j_call v_call cdr3_aa
14 TRBJ1-2 TRBV6-6 CASSGGQSLYGYTF
15 TRBJ2-5 TRBV12-3/TRBV12-4 CASSSPRTGQETQYF
16 TRBJ2-7 TRBV21-1 CASSKGRSPRAYEQYF
13 TRBJ1-2 TRBV2 CASSEGRNYGYTF
16 TRBJ2-1 TRBV18 CASSYKPGQGYNEQFF
21 TRBJ2-4 TRBV12-3/TRBV12-4 CASSWNEASSLPYVAKNIQYF
15 TRBJ2-3 TRBV20-1 CSAVPTSGGADTQYF
15 TRBJ2-2 TRBV6-2/TRBV6-3 CASRPGQGCTGELFF
15 TRBJ2-2 TRBV7-3 CASSLKTANTGELFF
13 TRBJ1-1 TRBV12-3/TRBV12-4 CASSVRQNTEAFF
14 TRBJ2-7 TRBV6-1 CASSGMGQSYEQYF
16 TRBJ2-2 TRBV2 CASGGRRGGRAGELFF
15 TRBJ2-2 TRBV2 CASEGESLNTGELFF
16 TRBJ1-5 TRBV6-2/TRBV6-3 CASSYLKFGSNQPQHF
13 TRBJ2-3 TRBV20-1 CSAGTGGTDTQYF
18 TRBJ2-5 TRBV12-3/TRBV12-4 CASSAGRGGFATQETQYF
15 TRBJ1-2 TRBV4-2 CASSQETGARHGYTF
14 TRBJ2-1 TRBV12-3/TRBV12-4 CASSLAPPGDEQFF
12 TRBJ1-3 TRBV20-1 CSARDRVDTIYF
18 TRBJ2-3 TRBV9 CASSVFGTSGFLTDTQYF
16 TRBJ2-1 TRBV2 CASSVGSGPFGNEQFF
16 TRBJ2-3 TRBV4-2 CASSHATQRLADTQYF
18 TRBJ2-4 TRBV4-1 CASSSGLAGGHSKNIQYF
14 TRBJ2-3 TRBV27 CASSWGLGEDTQYF
13 TRBJ1-1 TRBV18 CASSPTVNTEAFF
13 TRBJ2-7 TRBV27 CASGRTGSYEQYF
15 TRBJ2-3 TRBV28 CATYEGGLGTDTQYF
16 TRBJ1-4 TRBV7-9 CASSSGTGSTNEKLFF
16 TRBJ1-6 TRBV2 CASSGGLGTRNSPLHF
14 TRBJ1-6 TRBV5-1 CASSLGQEDSPLHF
16 TRBJ2-7 TRBV7-2 CASSLAVAGGRYEQYF
14 TRBJ1-1 TRBV6-2/TRBV6-3 CASRLTGDNTEAFF
12 TRBJ1-2 TRBV6-6 CASSVGTYGYTF
14 TRBJ2-7 TRBV28 CASSLFRGRGEQYF
13 TRBJ2-7 TRBV20-1 CSARVTGAREQYF
18 TRBJ1-3 TRBV3-1 CASSQDRGGGLSGNTIYF
15 TRBJ2-7 TRBV27 CASRERELLSYEQYF
13 TRBJ1-2 TRBV29-1 CSDLSGTADGYTF
16 TRBJ2-5 TRBV11-2 CASSPQGMSGGKTQYF
17 TRBJ1-6 TRBV28 CASSLSTPSSYNSPLHF
13 TRBJ1-1 TRBV9 CASSVDGSTEAFF
15 TRBJ2-6 TRBV28 CASRAGGTGANVLTF
15 TRBJ2-1 TRBV7-9 CASSPNVFRGNEQFF
18 TRBJ1-6 TRBV7-9 CASSPGENEFRANSPLHF
12 TRBJ2-7 TRBV12-3/TRBV12-4 CASSKGFYEQYF
14 TRBJ1-2 TRBV28 CASTVQGALYGYTF
17 TRBJ1-2 TRBV7-8 CASSLGLMIRANYGYTF
14 TRBJ1-1 TRBV19 CASSMLAGSTEAFF
14 TRBJ2-3 TRBV11-2 CASSSDLSTDTQYF
14 TRBJ1-4 TRBV9 CASSVTGTNEKLFF
16 TRBJ1-2 TRBV18 CASSPSSVVTGYGYTF
13 TRBJ1-2 TRBV2 CASPGRRSYGYTF
18 TRBJ2-1 TRBV24-1 CATSPGQATFLSYNEQFF
13 TRBJ2-7 TRBV28 CASSSSASYEQYF
13 TRBJ2-7 TRBV4-1 CASRALAGGEQYF
15 TRBJ2-1 TRBV10-3 CAISTGEFLGNEQFF
14 TRBJ2-1 TRBV29-1 CSVRGLGIYNEQFF